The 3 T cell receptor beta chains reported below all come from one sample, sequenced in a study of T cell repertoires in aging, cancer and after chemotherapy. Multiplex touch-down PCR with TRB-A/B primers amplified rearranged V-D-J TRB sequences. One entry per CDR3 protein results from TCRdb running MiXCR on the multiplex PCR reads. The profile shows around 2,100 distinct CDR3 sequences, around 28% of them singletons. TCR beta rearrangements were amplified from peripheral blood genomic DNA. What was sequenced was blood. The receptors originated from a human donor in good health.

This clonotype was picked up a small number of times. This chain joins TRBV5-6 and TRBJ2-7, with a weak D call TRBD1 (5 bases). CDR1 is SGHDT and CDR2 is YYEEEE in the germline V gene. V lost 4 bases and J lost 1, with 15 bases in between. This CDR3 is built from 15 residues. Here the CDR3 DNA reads TGTGCCAGCAGCACACAGGTCCTAGGGTCCTACGAGCAGTACTTC. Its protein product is CASSTQVLGSYEQYF.

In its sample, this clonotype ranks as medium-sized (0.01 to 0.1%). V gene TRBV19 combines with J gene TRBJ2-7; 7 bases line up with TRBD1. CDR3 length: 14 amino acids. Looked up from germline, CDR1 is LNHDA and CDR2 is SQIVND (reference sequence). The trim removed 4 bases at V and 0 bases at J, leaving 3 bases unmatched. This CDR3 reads CASSTAGGSYEQYF. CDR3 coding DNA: TGTGCCAGTAGTACGGCAGGGGGCTCCTACGAGCAGTACTTC.

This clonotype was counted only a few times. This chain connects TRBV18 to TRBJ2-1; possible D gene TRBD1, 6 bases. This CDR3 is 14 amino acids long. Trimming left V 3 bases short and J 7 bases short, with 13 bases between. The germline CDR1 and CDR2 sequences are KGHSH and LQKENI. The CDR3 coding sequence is TGTGCCAGCTCACCTCCAGGGGCCGTTAATGAGCAGTTCTTC. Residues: CASSPPGAVNEQFF.